Below are 14 T cell receptor beta chains sequenced from a single sample in a study of blood T cell repertoires in COVID-19. Only in-frame clones appear in the TCRdb table, and some are missing; sequencing was by immunoSEQ multiplex PCR. Of about half a million clones detected, about nine tenths appear once; the ten largest clones hold approximately 8.3%. The sample taken for sequencing was PBMCs or T cells enriched from blood (not recorded which). The receptors were gathered from a woman aged 60-75 years who had recovered from COVID-19.

V and J are TRBV5-5 and TRBJ2-7; tentatively, D is TRBD2 (6 bases). Germline lookup yields CDR1 SGHKS and CDR2 YYEKEE (reference sequence). V dropped 0 bases and J dropped 3 bases, with 10 bases sitting between them. The CDR3 spans 14 residues. CDR3 loop: CASSLEGLLYEQYF. CDR3 bases: TGTGCCAGCAGCTTGGAGGGACTTCTCTACGAGCAGTACTTC.

CDR3 in DNA: TGTGCCAGCTCACAAGCGGGACGGGACAATGAGCAGTTCTTC. This sequence encodes CASSQAGRDNEQFF. The chain combines TRBV18 with TRBJ2-1; 7 bases align to TRBD2. From germline, CDR1 is KGHSH and CDR2 LQKENI. The CDR3 has 14 residues. V shed 4 bases, J shed 5 bases, and the junction held 5 bases outside the gene matches.

The chain joins TRBV6-6 to TRBJ2-3; D not certain. The CDR3 has 14 residues. Germline values: CDR1 MNHNY, CDR2 SVGAGI (reference sequence). With 5 bases removed from V and 4 bases from J, the gap between germline ends came to 13 bases. The CDR3 region has the DNA TGTGCCAGCAGTCCCGAGAAAGCCCCAGATACGCAGTATTTT. It yields the protein CASSPEKAPDTQYF.

The V and J genes are TRBV3-1 (or the pseudogene TRBV3-2) and TRBJ1-3; D is unresolved. Germline V CDR1 and CDR2: LGHDT, YNNKEL (reference sequence). V was clipped by 0 bases and J by 2 bases, with 11 bases between them. The CDR3 is 16 amino acids. The CDR3 sequence is CASSQDGRLAGNTIYF. For the CDR3, the DNA is TGTGCCAGCAGCCAAGATGGGCGATTGGCTGGAAACACCATATATTTT.

This clone has just one count. The chain uses TRBV7-8 and TRBJ1-2, with D tentatively TRBD1 (6 bases). This CDR3 has 15 residues. Trimming removed 1 base from V and 14 bases from J, with 23 bases in between. The V gene's germline CDR1 is SGHVS and CDR2 FQNEAQ. CDR3 DNA sequence: TGTGCCAGCAGCTTAGGTGGGGGCAGGGGCTCGGCATGGACCTTC. Encoded protein: CASSLGGGRGSAWTF. The full variable domain, with the rest looked up from reference TRBV7-8 and TRBJ1-2, is GAGVSQSPRYKVAKRGQDVALRCDPISGHVSLFWYQQALGQGPEFLTYFQNEAQLDKSGLPSDRFFAERPEGSVSTLKIQRTQQEDSAVYLCASSLGGGRGSAWTFGSGTRLTVV.

The chain combines TRBV6-6 with TRBJ2-7; no reliable D call. CDR1 is MNHNY, CDR2 SVGAGI, per germline (reference sequence). This CDR3 spans 12 amino acids. V was trimmed by 0 bases and J by 4 bases, leaving 4 bases between them. The CDR3 spells CASSYSAYEQYV. The CDR3 DNA is TGTGCCAGCAGTTACTCAGCGTACGAGCAGTACGTC.

This chain joins TRBV10-3 and TRBJ2-7; TRBD1 matches 8 bases. V shed 6 bases and J 7 bases; nucleotides not matched to a gene: 5. This CDR3 spans 12 amino acids. Germline CDR1 ENHRY, CDR2 SYGVKD. CDR3 residues: CAISRTGFEQYF. CDR3 nucleotide sequence: TGTGCCATCAGCCGGACAGGGTTTGAGCAGTACTTC.

The CDR3 reads CASSQGGSYGEQYF. The CDR3 DNA reads TGCGCCAGCAGCCAAGGTGGTAGTTACGGCGAGCAGTACTTC. The chain couples TRBV4-1 to TRBJ2-7, with D unresolved. Trimming cost V 1 base and J 6 bases, with 13 bases left between them. The CDR3 extends over 14 amino acids. The germline gives CDR1 MGHRA, CDR2 YSYEKL.

This rearrangement joins TRBV2 to TRBJ2-4, with 9 bases fitting TRBD1. The germline V gene encodes CDR1 SNHLY and CDR2 FYNNEI. Trimming cost V 4 bases and J 0 bases; bases outside gene matches: 4. CDR3 length: 16 amino acids. In nucleotides, the CDR3 is TGTGCCAGCAGTGGGGACAGGGCACTAGCCAAAAACATTCAGTACTTC. Its translation is CASSGDRALAKNIQYF.

With regard to this clone: Other DNA sequences in this specimen translate into the identical CDR3. The rearrangement uses TRBV7-2 and TRBJ2-5; TRBD1 is a possible D gene (6 bases). Germline CDR1 and CDR2: SGHTA and FQGNSA. There are 13 residues in the CDR3. V was cut by 4 bases and J by 2 bases, with 8 bases left in between. The DNA for the CDR3 is TGTGCCAGCAGCTCAGGGGTACAAGAGACCCAGTACTTC. Its protein is CASSSGVQETQYF. The whole variable domain, filled in from reference TRBV7-2 and TRBJ2-5, reads GAGVSQSPSNKVTEKGKDVELRCDPISGHTALYWYRQSLGQGLEFLIYFQGNSAPDKSGLPSDRFSAERTGGSVSTLTIQRTQQEDSAVYLCASSSGVQETQYFGPGTRLLVL.

The gene calls are TRBV18 and TRBJ1-2; 7 nucleotides align to TRBD1. The CDR3 runs to 12 residues. Unmatched junction bases numbered 8, after V lost 3 bases and J lost 13 bases. Germline loops: CDR1 KGHSH, CDR2 LQKENI. In nucleotides, the CDR3 is TGTGCCAGCTCACCGGAGGGGGCGGTGCCCACCTTC. Translated: CASSPEGAVPTF.

The genes are TRBV4-2 and TRBJ2-2; the match to TRBD2 covers 10 bases. The CDR3 runs 17 residues. Germline V lookup: CDR1 LGHNA, CDR2 YNFKEQ. With V trimmed by 3 bases and J by 5 bases, 9 bases remained unmatched. CDR3 bases: TGTGCCAGCAGCCACCCCTCTAGCGGGGGTAATACCGGGGAGCTGTTTTTT. It specifies CASSHPSSGGNTGELFF.

The gene calls are TRBV20-1 and TRBJ1-4; no reliable D call. The germline V gene has CDR1 DFQATT and CDR2 SNEGSKA (reference sequence). The CDR3 totals 10 residues. V was pared by 5 bases and J by 8 bases, with 6 bases between. This CDR3 reads CSAEREKLFF. CDR3 nucleotide sequence: TGCAGTGCTGAGAGAGAAAAACTGTTTTTT.

The chain employs TRBV6-9 and TRBJ2-1; 8 nucleotides align to TRBD2. This CDR3 has 16 residues. With 5 bases clipped from V and 0 bases from J, the junction kept 6 bases outside the gene matches. CDR1 and CDR2 from the germline V gene are MNHGY and SVAAGI. The CDR3 reads CASSAAGGSSYNEQFF. CDR3 in DNA: TGTGCCAGCAGTGCTGCGGGGGGCAGCTCCTACAATGAGCAGTTCTTC.